These 6 T cell receptor beta chains came from one sample sequenced in a study of CD8 T cells in Susac syndrome. Reverse transcription of roughly 0.5 to 1 ug RNA was performed with random hexamers. Each CDR3 protein is one row after TCRdb ran MiXCR on the immunoSEQ multiplex PCR reads. Of fewer than 200,000 distinct CDR3 sequences listed, 85% to 95% are singletons. The sequenced sample consisted of CD4+ T cells from PBMCs. Receptor source: a human donor with Susac syndrome.

This chain links TRBV12-3 or TRBV12-4 with TRBJ1-2; 10 bases align to TRBD1. CDR3 length equals 14 residues. Trimming cost V 5 bases and J 7 bases; bases outside gene matches: 7. The CDR3 DNA follows: TGTGCCAGCAGTGCCCGGGACAGGGGTTTTGGCTACACCTTC. It yields the protein CASSARDRGFGYTF.

The V call is TRBV20-1, the J call TRBJ2-3; TRBD2 matches 8 bases. Germline assignment: CDR1 DFQATT and CDR2 SNEGSKA (reference sequence). V shed 6 bases, J shed 2 bases, and the junction held 7 bases outside the gene matches. The CDR3 is made up of 14 amino acids. The DNA for the CDR3 is TGCAGTGCAAGATTAGCGGGGATCACAGATACGCAGTATTTT. It encodes CSARLAGITDTQYF.

J is TRBJ2-7 and V is TRBV27; D not certain. V was trimmed by 4 bases and J by 0 bases, leaving 7 bases between them. The CDR3 consists of 13 residues. The germline gives CDR1 MNHEY, CDR2 SMNVEV (reference sequence). The CDR3 is CASSYQFSYEQYF. The CDR3 DNA reads as TGTGCCAGCAGTTATCAGTTCTCCTACGAGCAGTACTTC.

This chain uses TRBV6-1 with TRBJ2-4; weak D call: TRBD2 (5 bases). The CDR3 has 14 amino acids. Germline loops: CDR1 MNHNS, CDR2 SASEGT. The germline V and J ends were trimmed by 7 bases and 8 bases, with 18 bases remaining between them. CDR3 region: CASTPSGPKDIQYF. CDR3 nucleotide sequence: TGTGCCAGCACCCCCAGCGGACCCAAGGACATTCAGTACTTC.

The chain carries TRBV29-1 and TRBJ2-6; D is possibly TRBD1 (6 bases). Trimming cost V 4 bases and J 10 bases, with 11 bases left between them. The CDR3 spans 12 residues. CDR1 is SQVTM and CDR2 is ANQGSEA in the germline V gene. CDR3 residues: CSVVQGVNVLTF. The DNA of the CDR3 is TGCAGCGTTGTACAGGGAGTAAACGTCCTGACTTTC.

The chain is built from TRBV4-1 and TRBJ2-1; 10 bases align to TRBD2. The CDR3 contains 16 residues. Per the germline V gene, CDR1 is MGHRA and CDR2 is YSYEKL. Unmatched junction bases numbered 4, after V lost 4 bases and J lost 1 base. CDR3 protein: CASSREGLASYNEQFF. The CDR3 nucleotides are TGCGCCAGCAGCCGAGAGGGACTAGCGTCCTACAATGAGCAGTTCTTC.